This T cell receptor (beta chain) was retrieved from a study of blood T cell repertoires in COVID-19. Study-wide background: Acute and convalescent COVID-19 specimens originated in the United States, Italy and Spain. PBMCs, B-cell-depleted T cells, or T cells were the source of the cDNA or gDNA that made up the material.

J gave up 1 base and V 2 bases, and 3 bases lay outside the gene matches. The CDR3 is made up of 15 amino acids. Germline V lookup: CDR1 SGHAT, CDR2 FQNNGV. Source study methods: Estimation of nucleated cell counts relied on the amplification of reference gene primers. Measured with immunoSEQ multiplex PCR; TCRdb has only the in-frame clones, and not every one. The V and J calls and clone size come from that table; D and trimming were worked out from the DNA. The data contain 80,000 or so clones, roughly 80% of them singletons. Sequenced input: peripheral blood. V gene TRBV11-2 combines with J gene TRBJ1-2; 8 positions match TRBD1. This clonotype was obtained from a woman in her sixties or seventies with acute or convalescent COVID-19. The CDR3 here is CASSLQGAFNYGYTF. The CDR3 DNA sequence: TGTGCCAGCAGCTTACAGGGGGCGTTTAACTATGGCTACACCTTC.